What follows are 11 T cell receptor beta chains derived from one specimen sequenced in a study of shared clonotypes between healthy human individuals. Generated by immunoSEQ multiplex PCR, the TCRdb table keeps only in-frame clones and is missing some. Of a few million clones listed, approximately 93% were seen once; the top ten hold 0.3% to 0.4%. The specimen sequenced was naive CD4+ T cells from PBMCs. Subset given: CD45RA+ positively selected. These TCRs come from a man younger than 35 in good health. Some clones in this sample may be carry-over from other donors' samples.

The genes are TRBV4-2 and TRBJ2-6, with D hard to call. CDR1 and CDR2 from the germline V gene are LGHNA and YNFKEQ. The length of the CDR3 is 15 residues. The ends were cut back, 1 base at V and 1 base at J, with 5 bases in the middle. The CDR3 nucleotides read TGTGCCAGCAGCCAAGTTATATCTGGGGCCAACGTCCTGACTTTC. It encodes CASSQVISGANVLTF.

The gene calls are TRBV5-4 and TRBJ2-7; D not certain. Per germline, CDR1 SGHNT and CDR2 YYREEE (reference sequence). V dropped 0 bases and J dropped 5 bases, with 9 bases sitting between them. The CDR3 is 13 amino acids. The CDR3 sequence is CASSLGVSHEQYF. The CDR3 coding sequence is TGTGCCAGCAGCTTGGGGGTCAGCCACGAGCAGTACTTC.

In its sample, this clone was seen once. The chain joins TRBV27 to TRBJ1-5, with 7 bases identical to TRBD1. Germline lookup yields CDR1 MNHEY and CDR2 SMNVEV (reference sequence). The ends lost 4 bases at V and 3 bases at J; junction bases unmatched: 15. The CDR3 spans 18 residues. The CDR3 is CASSSTGHFFQDNQPQHF. The CDR3 DNA sequence: TGTGCCAGCAGTTCGACAGGGCACTTTTTTCAGGACAATCAGCCCCAGCATTTT.

This clone was seen only once. The chain is built from TRBV6-6 and TRBJ2-7, with D tentatively TRBD2 (6 bases). CDR1 MNHNY and CDR2 SVGAGI come from the germline V gene (reference sequence). The length of the CDR3 is 14 residues. Trimming shortened V by 6 bases and J by 0 bases, and 12 bases separated the two germline ends. The CDR3 bases are TGTGCCAGCAGCCGACTAGGCTTCTCCTACGAGCAGTACTTC. Translated, it gives CASSRLGFSYEQYF.

This chain's CDR3 is CAWKDFSGANVLTF. For the CDR3, the DNA is TGTGCCTGGAAGGACTTCTCTGGGGCCAACGTCCTGACTTTC. The chain couples TRBV30 to TRBJ2-6; D may be TRBD2 (5 bases). The germline CDR1 and CDR2 sequences are GTSNPN and SVGIG (reference sequence). The CDR3 has 14 residues. The germline V and J ends were trimmed by 4 bases and 0 bases, with 7 bases remaining between them.

This chain connects TRBV19 to TRBJ1-1; a weak D match, TRBD1 (5 bases). Trimming cost V 1 base and J 8 bases, with 14 bases left between them. CDR1 LNHDA and CDR2 SQIVND come from the germline V gene (reference sequence). The CDR3 has 14 residues. CDR3 sequence: CASSIGWGGREAFF. In nucleotides, the CDR3 is TGTGCCAGTAGTATAGGTTGGGGGGGACGGGAAGCTTTCTTT.

The chain combines TRBV15 with TRBJ2-7; D tentatively fits TRBD1 or TRBD2 (6 bases each). V lost 4 bases and J 0 bases, leaving 13 bases between the germline ends. CDR3 length: 15 amino acids. Germline CDR1 and CDR2: LNHNV and YYDKDF (reference sequence). In DNA form, the CDR3 reads TGTGCCACCAGCATTGGGCGGGACACCTCCTACGAGCAGTACTTC. Encoded protein: CATSIGRDTSYEQYF.

The V and J genes are TRBV10-1 and TRBJ1-1; a possible D gene is TRBD1 (5 bases). CDR1 is WNHNN, CDR2 SYGVQD, per germline (reference sequence). V lost 7 bases to trimming and J lost 6 bases, with 15 bases between them. The CDR3 runs to 13 residues. Written as DNA, the CDR3 is TGCGCCAGCAAACCGGACCCGACAGCTGAAGCTTTCTTT. Its translation is CASKPDPTAEAFF.

The gene calls are TRBV18 and TRBJ1-2; D uncertain. Germline V lookup: CDR1 KGHSH, CDR2 LQKENI. V was cut by 2 bases and J by 1 base, with 11 bases left in between. The CDR3 has 15 residues. CDR3 in amino acids: CASSPNSQNNYGYTF. The CDR3 DNA reads as TGTGCCAGCTCACCAAACTCTCAGAATAACTATGGCTACACCTTC.

Comment on this clone: Other DNA sequences in this specimen translate into the identical CDR3. The chain joins TRBV28 to TRBJ1-2, with no clear D. V lost 2 bases and J lost 0, with 4 bases in between. Germline lookup yields CDR1 MDHEN and CDR2 SYDVKM. CDR3 size: 13 residues. CDR3 DNA sequence: TGTGCCAGCAGTTTACGAGCTAACTATGGCTACACCTTC. This translates into CASSLRANYGYTF.

With respect to this clone: The sample holds other DNA sequences that translate to the same CDR3. The chain joins TRBV2 to TRBJ2-1, with 14 bases aligning to TRBD2. The germline gives CDR1 SNHLY, CDR2 FYNNEI. Trimming cost V 6 bases and J 0 bases; bases outside gene matches: 1. The CDR3 consists of 16 residues. CDR3 nucleotide sequence: TGTGCCAGCAGGGGACTAGCGGGAGTCTCCTACAATGAGCAGTTCTTC. This codes for CASRGLAGVSYNEQFF. The full variable domain, with the rest looked up from reference TRBV2 and TRBJ2-1, is EPEVTQTPSHQVTQMGQEVILRCVPISNHLYFYWYRQILGQKVEFLVSFYNNEISEKSEIFDDQFSVERPDGSNFTLKIRSTKLEDSAMYFCASRGLAGVSYNEQFFGPGTRLTVL.